Below, 17 T cell receptor beta chains from the same sample are listed, as sequenced in a study of control samples from healthy donors and cancer patients. Sequencing used immunoSEQ multiplex PCR; TCRdb keeps in-frame clones, though not all of them. The sample lists 140,000 to 150,000 clones; over 85% were seen once. Sequenced material: blood. These receptors were obtained from a man between 18 and 29 years old in good health.

V usage is TRBV30 and J usage is TRBJ2-7, with D unclear. Germline CDR1 reads GTSNPN; CDR2 reads SVGIG (reference sequence). The CDR3 length is 14 residues. Trimming took 2 bases from V and 2 from J, leaving 13 bases between them. The CDR3: CAWSSAGLTYEQYF. The CDR3 DNA reads TGTGCCTGGAGTTCCGCAGGCCTTACCTACGAGCAGTACTTC.

This clone was picked up one time. The genes are TRBV9 and TRBJ1-2; D remains ambiguous. The V gene's germline CDR1 is SGDLS and CDR2 YYNGEE. V was clipped by 0 bases and J by 8 bases, with 11 bases between them. This CDR3 comprises 13 residues. This chain's CDR3 is CASSVDGIGGYTF. The CDR3 region has the DNA TGTGCCAGCAGCGTAGATGGGATAGGAGGCTACACCTTC.

The chain links TRBV6-4 to TRBJ2-1; TRBD2 might be the D (6 bases). V dropped 0 bases and J dropped 0 bases, with 12 bases sitting between them. CDR1 MRHNA and CDR2 SNTAGT come from the germline V gene. The CDR3 runs 17 residues. The CDR3 DNA reads as TGTGCCAGCAGTGACTCCTCTGGCGGGGTCTCCTACAATGAGCAGTTCTTC. It codes for CASSDSSGGVSYNEQFF.

V and J are TRBV28 and TRBJ2-7; 7 positions match TRBD2. V lost 7 bases, J lost 2 bases, and 14 bases stayed unmatched. The CDR3 totals 16 residues. CDR1 and CDR2 from the germline V gene are MDHEN and SYDVKM. CDR3: CASTPNGAGATYEQYF. CDR3 nucleotide sequence: TGTGCCAGCACCCCAAACGGGGCGGGAGCCACCTACGAGCAGTACTTC.

This clone was observed once. V usage is TRBV19 and J usage is TRBJ1-1; 7 nucleotides match TRBD1. The V gene's germline CDR1 is LNHDA and CDR2 SQIVND (reference sequence). CDR3 length: 16 residues. V was pared by 5 bases and J by 3 bases, with 12 bases of the junction left unmatched. DNA of the CDR3: TGTGCCAGTAGTCCCCTTGATTTTACAGGGGACACTGAAGCTTTCTTT. Translating it yields CASSPLDFTGDTEAFF. The full variable domain, in which reference TRBV19 and TRBJ1-1 provide the parts outside the CDR3, is DGGITQSPKYLFRKEGQNVTLSCEQNLNHDAMYWYRQDPGQGLRLIYYSQIVNDFQKGDIAEGYSVSREKKESFPLTVTSAQKNPTAFYLCASSPLDFTGDTEAFFGQGTRLTVV.

This rearrangement joins TRBV15 to TRBJ2-1; D remains ambiguous. The germline gives CDR1 LNHNV, CDR2 YYDKDF (reference sequence). This CDR3 region has 11 residues. Trimming removed 1 base at V and 10 bases at J, with 5 bases between. The CDR3 DNA reads TGTGCCACCAGCAGAGGTAGCGAGCAGTTCTTC. It encodes CATSRGSEQFF.

The chain links TRBV5-1 to TRBJ2-7; the D is unclear. CDR1 SGHRS and CDR2 YFSETQ come from the germline V gene. The CDR3 runs 15 residues. The V gene lost 0 bases and the J gene lost 4 bases, with 14 bases spanning the gap. DNA for the CDR3: TGCGCCAGCAGCTTGGACTACTGGCCGGTTTACGAGCAGTACTTC. This sequence encodes CASSLDYWPVYEQYF.

The gene calls are TRBV2 and TRBJ2-5, with D tentatively TRBD1 (5 bases). CDR3 length equals 12 residues. Trimming stripped 2 bases from V and 7 bases from J, with 8 bases between. The germline V gene encodes CDR1 SNHLY and CDR2 FYNNEI. Here the CDR3 DNA reads TGTGCCAGCAGTGAAAGCAGGGTGACCCAGTACTTC. Translated: CASSESRVTQYF.

The CDR3 sequence is CASSYSSQGAADTQYF. CDR3 DNA sequence: TGTGCCAGCAGTTACTCGAGTCAGGGGGCCGCAGATACGCAGTATTTT. The V call is TRBV6-5, the J call TRBJ2-3; TRBD1 matches at 8 bases. Unmatched junction bases numbered 6, after V lost 0 bases and J lost 4 bases. The CDR3 has 16 amino acids. Germline loops: CDR1 MNHEY, CDR2 SVGAGI.

The rearrangement joins TRBV9 to TRBJ1-1, with D perhaps matching TRBD1 (5 bases). This CDR3 has 15 residues. The germline V gene encodes CDR1 SGDLS and CDR2 YYNGEE. V lost 0 bases and J lost 0, with 9 bases in between. The CDR3 nucleotides are TGTGCCAGCAGCGTAGCGGACATAATGAACACTGAAGCTTTCTTT. It translates to CASSVADIMNTEAFF.

The chain links TRBV11-2 to TRBJ2-1; tentatively, D is TRBD1 (5 bases). Trimming shortened V by 2 bases and J by 0 bases, and 11 bases separated the two germline ends. CDR1 and CDR2 from the germline V gene are SGHAT and FQNNGV. There are 16 residues in the CDR3. CDR3 region: CASSLSEDISYNEQFF. In nucleotides, the CDR3 is TGTGCCAGCAGCTTATCCGAGGACATCTCCTACAATGAGCAGTTCTTC. The full variable domain, rest sourced from reference TRBV11-2 and TRBJ2-1, is EAGVAQSPRYKIIEKRQSVAFWCNPISGHATLYWYQQILGQGPKLLIQFQNNGVVDDSQLPKDRFSAERLKGVDSTLKIQPAKLEDSAVYLCASSLSEDISYNEQFFGPGTRLTVL.

This chain uses TRBV6-5 with TRBJ1-3; no clear D. Germline V gives CDR1 MNHEY, CDR2 SVGAGI. The V end lost 0 bases, the J end lost 0 bases, and 6 bases lay between the germline ends. The CDR3 spans 15 residues. CDR3: CASSYSGSSGNTIYF. Here the CDR3 DNA reads TGTGCCAGCAGTTACTCGGGCAGCTCTGGAAACACCATATATTTT.

This chain uses TRBV28 with TRBJ1-3; TRBD1 might be the D (5 bases). V was shortened by 11 bases and J by 8 bases, with 13 bases between the two germline ends. This CDR3 contains 11 residues. Germline V gene sequence: CDR1 MDHEN, CDR2 SYDVKM. The CDR3 loop reads CAGGVSDTIYF. As DNA, the CDR3 is TGTGCCGGAGGGGTGTCGGACACCATATATTTT.

CDR3 DNA sequence: TGTGCCAGCAGTTGGACGCCCGGGGGAAAGGCTGGTGAGCAGTTCTTC. It translates to CASSWTPGGKAGEQFF. The rearrangement links TRBV13 to TRBJ2-1, with D maybe TRBD2 (6 bases). With 6 bases removed from V and 9 bases from J, the gap between germline ends came to 24 bases. The CDR3 totals 16 residues. CDR1 and CDR2 (germline): PRHDT, FYEKMQ (reference sequence).

CDR3 residues: CATLPDISEGGSPLHF. DNA of the CDR3: TGTGCCACCTTACCCGACATATCCGAAGGGGGTTCACCCCTCCACTTT. The chain uses TRBV5-4 and TRBJ1-6; TRBD1 might be the D (6 bases). CDR1 is SGHNT and CDR2 is YYREEE in the germline V gene (reference sequence). The CDR3 extends over 16 amino acids. V dropped 9 bases and J dropped 9 bases, with 25 bases sitting between them. Filled out from reference TRBV5-4 and TRBJ1-6, the complete variable domain reads ETGVTQSPTHLIKTRGQQVTLRCSSQSGHNTVSWYQQALGQGPQFIFQYYREEENGRGNFPPRFSGLQFPNYSSELNVNALELDDSALYLCATLPDISEGGSPLHFGNGTRLTVT.

In this sample, this clone turned up a few times. This sequence joins TRBV10-3 and TRBJ1-5, with D possibly TRBD1 on 5 matching bases. Germline V CDR1 and CDR2: ENHRY, SYGVKD. The V end was cut by 5 bases, the J end by 5 bases, with 10 bases between. The CDR3 consists of 13 residues. Here the CDR3 reads CAISSGGDQPQHF. The CDR3 DNA sequence: TGTGCCATCAGTTCTGGGGGGGATCAGCCCCAGCATTTT.

The chain couples TRBV5-1 to TRBJ2-7; 9 nucleotides align to TRBD1. This CDR3 is 15 amino acids long. Germline lookup yields CDR1 SGHRS and CDR2 YFSETQ. V lost 4 bases to trimming and J lost 6 bases; unmatched junction nucleotides: 11. The CDR3 sequence: CASSLFRDRAGEQYF. In DNA form, the CDR3 reads TGCGCCAGCAGCCTATTCCGGGACAGGGCTGGCGAGCAGTACTTC.